The clone carrying this TCR beta chain was recorded many times. Antigen specificity is unknown. This sample was taken from a study of T cells in Graves' hyperthyroidism and ophthalmopathy. The investigators amplified TCR beta CDR3 regions from RNA transcripts. TCR CDR3 underwent first-round RT-PCR with the HTBI primer set. TCRdb itself ran the multiplex PCR reads through MiXCR, one entry per CDR3 protein. In the table there are nearly 750,000 distinct CDR3 sequences, 30% to 40% of which are singletons. Not enrolled were patients with uncontrolled infection, other autoimmune disease, pregnancy or lactation. Together with thyroid ultrasound, orbital computed tomography, serum thyroxine and TRAb, clinical symptoms were used for diagnoses. Overall study results and limits: The model's output predicted ophthalmopathy at a median of about 6.5 months prior to onset. Ophthalmopathy stood apart from stable hyperthyroidism in a 13 V-J model.

This TCR came from a woman between 35 and 50 years old with Graves' hyperthyroidism. Specimen: blood.

DNA of the CDR3: TGTGCCTCCCGGGACAGGGATTCGCCGGGGGGCTACGAGCAGTACTTC. It codes for CASRDRDSPGGYEQYF. The V gene is TRBV10-3, the J gene TRBJ2-7; the match to TRBD1 covers 9 bases. Germline CDR1 reads ENHRY; CDR2 reads SYGVKD. With V trimmed by 11 bases and J by 3 bases, 17 bases remained unmatched. The CDR3 has 16 residues.